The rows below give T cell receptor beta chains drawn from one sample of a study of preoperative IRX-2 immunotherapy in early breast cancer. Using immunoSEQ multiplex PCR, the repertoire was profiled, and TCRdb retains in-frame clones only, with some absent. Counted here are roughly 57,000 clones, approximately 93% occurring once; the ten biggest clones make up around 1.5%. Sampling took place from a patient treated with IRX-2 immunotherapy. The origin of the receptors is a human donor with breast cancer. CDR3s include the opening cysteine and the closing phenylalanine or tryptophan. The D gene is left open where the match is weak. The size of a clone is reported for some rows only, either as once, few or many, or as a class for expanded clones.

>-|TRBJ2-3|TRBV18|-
CASSPSPGSYADTQYF
TGTGCCAGCTCACCTTCCCCCGGATCCTACGCGGATACGCAGTATTTT
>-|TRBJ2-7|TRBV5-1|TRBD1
CASSTNPGQEQYF
TGCGCCAGCAGCACCAACCCCGGACAGGAACAGTACTTC
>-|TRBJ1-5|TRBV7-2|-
CASSPTTVMVSQPQHF
TGTGCCAGCAGCCCGACGACAGTCATGGTGAGTCAGCCCCAGCATTTT
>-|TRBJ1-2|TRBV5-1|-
CASSLQGRYGYTF
TGCGCCAGCAGCTTGCAGGGGCGTTATGGCTACACCTTC
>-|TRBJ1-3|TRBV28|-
CASKSGEIRSGNTIYF
TGTGCCAGCAAATCAGGTGAAATACGCTCTGGAAACACCATATATTTT
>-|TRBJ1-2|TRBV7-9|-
CASSLGISYGYTF
TGTGCCAGCAGCTTAGGGATTTCCTATGGCTACACCTTC
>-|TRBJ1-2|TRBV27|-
CASSLLRDIRYGYTF
TGTGCCAGCAGTTTATTGCGGGACATACGTTATGGCTACACCTTC
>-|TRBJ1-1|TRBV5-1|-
CASSLGRRENTEAFF
TGCGCCAGCAGCTTGGGCCGTCGAGAGAACACTGAAGCTTTCTTT
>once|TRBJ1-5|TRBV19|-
CASSLPAGYQPQHF
TGTGCCAGTAGTCTCCCGGCGGGCTATCAGCCCCAGCATTTT
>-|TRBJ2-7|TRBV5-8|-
CASSLTDYEQYF
TGTGCCAGCAGCTTGACGGACTACGAGCAGTACTTC
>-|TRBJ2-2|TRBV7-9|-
CASSLPPRTGELFF
TGTGCCAGCAGCTTACCCCCGAGGACCGGGGAGCTGTTTTTT
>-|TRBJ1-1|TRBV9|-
CASSFGGTEAFF
TGTGCCAGCAGTTTCGGCGGCACTGAAGCTTTCTTT
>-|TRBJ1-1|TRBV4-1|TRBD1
CASSQLGQAYTEAFF
TGCGCCAGCAGCCAACTCGGACAGGCCTACACTGAAGCTTTCTTT
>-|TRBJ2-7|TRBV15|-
CATGPGHYEQYF
TGTGCCACCGGCCCAGGGCATTACGAGCAGTACTTC
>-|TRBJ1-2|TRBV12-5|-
CASGSGSRSSDYGYTF
TGTGCTAGTGGCTCAGGGTCGCGTTCGTCAGACTATGGCTACACCTTC
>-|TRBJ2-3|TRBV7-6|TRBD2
CASSLLAGENTDTQYF
TGTGCCAGCAGCTTATTAGCGGGGGAGAACACAGATACGCAGTATTTT
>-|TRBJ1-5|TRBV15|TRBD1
CATGDRGRYQPQHF
TGTGCCACCGGGGACAGGGGGCGATATCAGCCCCAGCATTTT
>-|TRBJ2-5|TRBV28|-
CASSSNIGGLPETQYF
TGTGCCAGCAGTTCGAACATAGGGGGGCTTCCGGAGACCCAGTACTTC
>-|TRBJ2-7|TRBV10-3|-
CAISESGYETYEQYF
TGTGCCATCAGTGAGTCAGGTTACGAGACCTACGAGCAGTACTTC
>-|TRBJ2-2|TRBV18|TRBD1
CASSPVTGPGELFF
TGTGCCAGCTCACCAGTGACAGGGCCCGGGGAGCTGTTTTTT
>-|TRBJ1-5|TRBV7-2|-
CASSTVNQPQHF
TGTGCCAGCAGCACAGTCAATCAGCCCCAGCATTTT
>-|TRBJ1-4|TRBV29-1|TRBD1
CSGVTGGGEKLFF
TGCAGCGGTGTGACAGGGGGCGGAGAAAAACTGTTTTTT
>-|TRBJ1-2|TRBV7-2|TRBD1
CASSPNRDRVPGENYGYTF
TGTGCCAGCAGCCCCAACCGGGACAGGGTACCGGGGGAGAACTATGGCTACACCTTC
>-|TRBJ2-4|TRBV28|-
CASSLWGTKNIQYF
TGTGCCAGCAGTTTGTGGGGTACCAAAAACATTCAGTACTTC
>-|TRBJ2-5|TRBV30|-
CAWTFTGGETQYF
TGTGCCTGGACTTTCACGGGTGGAGAGACCCAGTACTTC
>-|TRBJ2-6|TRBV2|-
CASSEALQGSGANVLTF
TGTGCCAGCAGTGAAGCGCTTCAAGGGTCTGGGGCCAACGTCCTGACTTTC
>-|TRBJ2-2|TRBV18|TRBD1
CASSRDRGNTGELFF
TGTGCCAGCTCCCGGGACAGAGGTAACACCGGGGAGCTGTTTTTT
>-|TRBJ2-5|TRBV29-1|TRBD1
CSVEAAGQGWGTQYF
TGCAGCGTTGAAGCGGCGGGACAGGGGTGGGGGACCCAGTACTTC
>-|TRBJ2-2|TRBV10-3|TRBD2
CAISRTGGENTGELFF
TGTGCCATTTCCAGGACTGGGGGGGAGAACACCGGGGAGCTGTTTTTT
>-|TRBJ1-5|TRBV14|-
CASSRYSNQPQHF
TGTGCCAGCAGCCGCTATAGCAATCAGCCCCAGCATTTT
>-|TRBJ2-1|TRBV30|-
CAWTRMAKPIWFF
TGTGCCTGGACCCGTATGGCAAAACCCATTTGGTTCTTC
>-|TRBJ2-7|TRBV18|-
CASSSSGFYEQYF
TGTGCCAGCTCATCCAGTGGTTTCTACGAGCAGTACTTC
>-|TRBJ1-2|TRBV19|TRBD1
CASSTLDRLIYGYTF
TGTGCCAGTAGCACCCTGGACAGGCTTATCTATGGCTACACCTTC
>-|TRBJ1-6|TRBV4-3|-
CASSQVPTGIFNSPLHF
TGCGCCAGCAGCCAAGTGCCTACAGGGATTTTCAATTCACCCCTCCACTTT
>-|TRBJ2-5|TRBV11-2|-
CASSPTTVWETQYF
TGTGCCAGCAGTCCCACGACAGTTTGGGAGACCCAGTACTTC
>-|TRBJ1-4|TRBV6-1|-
CASRWTTATNEKLFF
TGTGCCAGCAGATGGACTACCGCAACTAATGAAAAACTGTTTTTT
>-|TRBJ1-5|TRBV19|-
CASSGSGILNQPQHF
TGTGCCAGTAGTGGTTCGGGGATCCTCAATCAGCCCCAGCATTTT
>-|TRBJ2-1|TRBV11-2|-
CASSLVPGLGFVNEQFF
TGTGCCAGCAGCTTAGTCCCCGGACTGGGGTTTGTAAATGAGCAGTTCTTC
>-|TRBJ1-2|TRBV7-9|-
CASSLDGTDANYGYTF
TGTGCCAGCAGTTTAGACGGGACGGATGCTAACTATGGCTACACCTTC
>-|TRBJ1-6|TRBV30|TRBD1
CAWTGNRADSPLHF
TGTGCGTGGACAGGGAACAGGGCGGATTCACCCCTCCACTTT
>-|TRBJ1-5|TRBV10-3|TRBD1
CAISEQGEAQPQHF
TGTGCCATCAGTGAACAGGGGGAAGCTCAGCCCCAGCATTTT
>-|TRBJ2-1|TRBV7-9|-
CASSPALGYEQFF
TGTGCCAGCAGCCCGGCTCTAGGATATGAGCAGTTCTTC
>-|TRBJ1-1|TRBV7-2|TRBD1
CASSFRTGVPTEAFF
TGTGCCAGCAGCTTCCGAACAGGGGTTCCGACTGAAGCTTTCTTT
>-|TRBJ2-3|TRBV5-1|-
CASSLDGRTTSTDTQYF
TGCGCCAGCAGCTTGGATGGGAGAACGACTAGCACAGATACGCAGTATTTT
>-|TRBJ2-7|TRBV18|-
CASSPGMGEQYF
TGTGCCAGCTCACCAGGGATGGGCGAGCAGTACTTC
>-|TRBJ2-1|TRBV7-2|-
CASSLASSSYNEQFF
TGTGCCAGCAGCTTAGCGTCAAGCTCCTACAATGAGCAGTTCTTC
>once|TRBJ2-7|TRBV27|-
CASSLSPRVYEQYF
TGTGCCAGCAGTTTAAGCCCGAGGGTCTACGAGCAGTACTTC
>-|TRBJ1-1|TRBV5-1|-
CASSLYGDTEAFF
TGCGCCAGCAGCTTGTACGGGGACACTGAAGCTTTCTTT
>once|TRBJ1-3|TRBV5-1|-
CASSLGSSGNTIYF
TGCGCCAGCAGCTTGGGGTCCTCTGGAAACACCATATATTTT
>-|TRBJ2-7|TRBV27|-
CASSLTGGDLYEQYF
TGTGCCAGCAGTCTGACCGGCGGCGACCTCTACGAGCAGTACTTC
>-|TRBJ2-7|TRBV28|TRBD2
CASRITSGLSYEQYF
TGTGCCAGCAGGATAACTAGCGGGCTTTCCTACGAGCAGTACTTC
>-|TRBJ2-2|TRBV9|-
CASSVGGQGPFTGELFF
TGTGCCAGCAGCGTAGGGGGGCAGGGCCCCTTCACCGGGGAGCTGTTTTTT
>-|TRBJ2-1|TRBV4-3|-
CASSFDRNRNEQFF
TGCGCCAGCAGCTTTGACAGAAATAGGAATGAGCAGTTCTTC